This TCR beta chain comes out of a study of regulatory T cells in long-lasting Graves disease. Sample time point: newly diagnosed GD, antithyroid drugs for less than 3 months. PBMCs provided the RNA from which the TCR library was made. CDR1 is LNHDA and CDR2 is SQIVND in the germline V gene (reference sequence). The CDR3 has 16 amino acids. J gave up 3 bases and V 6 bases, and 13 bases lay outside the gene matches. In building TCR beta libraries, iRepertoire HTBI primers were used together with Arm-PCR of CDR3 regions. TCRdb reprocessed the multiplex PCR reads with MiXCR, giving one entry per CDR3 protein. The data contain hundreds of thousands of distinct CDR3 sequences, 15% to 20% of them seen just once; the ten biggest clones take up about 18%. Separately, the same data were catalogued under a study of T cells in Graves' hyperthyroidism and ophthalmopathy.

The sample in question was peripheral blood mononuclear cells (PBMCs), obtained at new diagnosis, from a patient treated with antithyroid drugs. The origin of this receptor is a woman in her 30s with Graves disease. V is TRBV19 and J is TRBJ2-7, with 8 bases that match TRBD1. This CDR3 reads CASSFSWGQDGYEQYF. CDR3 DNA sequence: TGTGCCAGTAGCTTTAGCTGGGGACAGGACGGCTACGAGCAGTACTTC.